The 7 T cell receptor beta chains below were found in one sample sequenced in a study of CD8+ T cells in alopecia areata. Investigators isolated RNA and reverse transcribed it into cDNA to act as the sequencing template. This table comes from immunoSEQ multiplex PCR, and its TCRdb copy is limited to in-frame clones, with some not included. The sample shows some 130,000 clones, around 49% of them seen only once. The input for sequencing was CD8+ T cells sorted from blood, taken at week 0. The source is a human donor with alopecia areata.

This clone occurred many times. The chain is built from TRBV7-8 and TRBJ2-5; 8 bases are a match to TRBD1. Trimming removed 5 bases from V and 5 bases from J; junction bases left unmatched: 4. There are 13 residues in the CDR3. The germline gives CDR1 SGHVS, CDR2 FQNEAQ. The CDR3 DNA is TGTGCCAGCAGCGCGGACAGGGCCGAGACCCAGTACTTC. This codes for CASSADRAETQYF.

This clone was observed a handful of times. The genes are TRBV12-5 and TRBJ2-3; 11 bases are shared with TRBD2. V lost 6 bases and J lost 4; bases outside the gene matches: 6. This CDR3 has 15 residues. The germline gives CDR1 LGHNT, CDR2 FRNRAP. The CDR3 loop reads CASGPTSGVPDTQYF. In nucleotides, the CDR3 is TGTGCTAGTGGGCCGACTAGCGGGGTTCCAGATACGCAGTATTTT.

Regarding this clone: Distinct nucleotide sequences in the sample also encode this CDR3. The gene calls are TRBV29-1 and TRBJ1-1, with D hard to call. V dropped 1 base and J dropped 0 bases, with 0 bases sitting between them. There are 11 residues in the CDR3. CDR1 is SQVTM and CDR2 is ANQGSEA in the germline V gene. CDR3 bases: TGCAGCGTTGAAGTGAACACTGAAGCTTTCTTT. Residues: CSVEVNTEAFF.

In its sample, this clone was seen many times. The J gene is TRBJ2-2, the V gene TRBV11-2; no firm D call. V gave up 1 base and J gave up 3 bases, with 9 bases separating them. CDR3 length equals 15 residues. CDR1 is SGHAT, CDR2 FQNNGV, per germline. The CDR3 spells CASSLVGKHTGELFF. CDR3 coding DNA: TGTGCCAGCAGCTTAGTAGGGAAGCACACCGGGGAGCTGTTTTTT.

The genes are TRBV5-1 and TRBJ2-3; 7 positions match TRBD1. Germline V lookup: CDR1 SGHRS, CDR2 YFSETQ. Germline trimming cut 0 bases from V and 2 bases from J; bases unmatched to any gene: 6. CDR3 length: 16 residues. CDR3 sequence reads: CASSLDRDRLTDTQYF. CDR3 DNA: TGCGCCAGCAGCTTGGACCGGGACAGACTCACAGATACGCAGTATTTT.

V gene TRBV7-9 combines with J gene TRBJ1-2; TRBD1 matches at 7 bases. CDR1 SEHNR and CDR2 FQNEAQ come from the germline V gene (reference sequence). The length of the CDR3 is 15 residues. With V trimmed by 0 bases and J by 2 bases, 3 bases remained unmatched. This CDR3 is CASSLATTGNYGYTF. As DNA, the CDR3 is TGTGCCAGCAGCTTAGCTACGACAGGGAACTATGGCTACACCTTC.

This clone was picked up a small number of times. Written as DNA, the CDR3 is TGTGCCAGCACTATTCCCCCAGGGGACCAAGAGACCCAGTACTTC. This gives the protein CASTIPPGDQETQYF. V and J are TRBV6-6 and TRBJ2-5, with D perhaps TRBD1 (6 bases). Per germline, CDR1 MNHNY and CDR2 SVGAGI (reference sequence). With 7 bases removed from V and 0 bases from J, the gap between germline ends came to 15 bases. This CDR3 comprises 15 residues.